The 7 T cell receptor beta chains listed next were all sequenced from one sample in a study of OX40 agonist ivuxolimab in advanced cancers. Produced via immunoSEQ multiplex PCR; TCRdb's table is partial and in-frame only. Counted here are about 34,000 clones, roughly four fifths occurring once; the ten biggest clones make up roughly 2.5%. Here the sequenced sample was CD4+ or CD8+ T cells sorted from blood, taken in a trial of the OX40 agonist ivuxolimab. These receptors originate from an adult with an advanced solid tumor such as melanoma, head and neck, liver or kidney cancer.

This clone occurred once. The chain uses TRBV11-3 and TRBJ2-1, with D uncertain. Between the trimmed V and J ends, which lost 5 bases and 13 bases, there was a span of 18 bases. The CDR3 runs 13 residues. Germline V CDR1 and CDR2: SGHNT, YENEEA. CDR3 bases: TGTGCCAGCAGCCCCGGGCCGGCCGGTTATCAGTTCTTC. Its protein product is CASSPGPAGYQFF.

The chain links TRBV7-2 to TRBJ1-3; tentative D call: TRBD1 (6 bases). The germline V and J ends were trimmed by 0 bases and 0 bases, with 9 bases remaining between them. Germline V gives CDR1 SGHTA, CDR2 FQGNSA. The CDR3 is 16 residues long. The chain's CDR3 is CASSLARGRSGNTIYF. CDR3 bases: TGTGCCAGCAGCTTAGCGCGGGGGCGCTCTGGAAACACCATATATTTT.

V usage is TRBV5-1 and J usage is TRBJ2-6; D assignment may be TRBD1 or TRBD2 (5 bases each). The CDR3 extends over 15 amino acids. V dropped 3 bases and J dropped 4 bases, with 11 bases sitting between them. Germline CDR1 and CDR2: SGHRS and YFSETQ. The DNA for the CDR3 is TGCGCCAGCAGCTCGGGGCTGTTCGGGGCCAACGTCCTGACTTTC. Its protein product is CASSSGLFGANVLTF.

CDR3: CASSTLTSVDEQYF. As DNA, the CDR3 is TGTGCCAGCAGCACGCTTACTAGTGTCGACGAGCAGTACTTC. The rearrangement uses TRBV14 and TRBJ2-7, with a weak D call TRBD2 (5 bases). Between the trimmed V and J ends, which lost 5 bases and 5 bases, there was a span of 16 bases. The CDR3 contains 14 residues. Germline CDR1 SGHDN, CDR2 FVKESK. Full variable domain (outside the CDR3, taken from reference TRBV14 and TRBJ2-7): EAGVTQFPSHSVIEKGQTVTLRCDPISGHDNLYWYRRVMGKEIKFLLHFVKESKQDESGMPNNRFLAERTGGTYSTLKVQPAELEDSGVYFCASSTLTSVDEQYFGPGTRLTVT.

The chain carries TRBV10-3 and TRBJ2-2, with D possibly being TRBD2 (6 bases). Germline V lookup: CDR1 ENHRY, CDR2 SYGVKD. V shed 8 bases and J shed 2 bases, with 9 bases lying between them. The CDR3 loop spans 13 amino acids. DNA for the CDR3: TGTGCCATCCGCGGGACCAACACCGGGGAGCTGTTTTTT. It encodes CAIRGTNTGELFF.

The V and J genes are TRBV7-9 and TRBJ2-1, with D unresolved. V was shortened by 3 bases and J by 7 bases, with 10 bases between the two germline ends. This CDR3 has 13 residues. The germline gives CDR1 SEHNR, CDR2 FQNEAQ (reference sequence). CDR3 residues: CASSFDASNEQFF. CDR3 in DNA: TGTGCCAGCAGCTTTGACGCATCGAATGAGCAGTTCTTC.

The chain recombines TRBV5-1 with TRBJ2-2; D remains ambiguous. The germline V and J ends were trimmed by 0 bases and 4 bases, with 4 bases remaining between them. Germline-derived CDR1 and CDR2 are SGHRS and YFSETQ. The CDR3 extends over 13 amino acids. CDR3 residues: CASSLGTTGELFF. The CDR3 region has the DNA TGCGCCAGCAGCTTGGGGACCACCGGGGAGCTGTTTTTT. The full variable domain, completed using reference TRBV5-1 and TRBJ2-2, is KAGVTQTPRYLIKTRGQQVTLSCSPISGHRSVSWYQQTPGQGLQFLFEYFSETQRNKGNFPGRFSGRQFSNSRSEMNVSTLELGDSALYLCASSLGTTGELFFGEGSRLTVL.